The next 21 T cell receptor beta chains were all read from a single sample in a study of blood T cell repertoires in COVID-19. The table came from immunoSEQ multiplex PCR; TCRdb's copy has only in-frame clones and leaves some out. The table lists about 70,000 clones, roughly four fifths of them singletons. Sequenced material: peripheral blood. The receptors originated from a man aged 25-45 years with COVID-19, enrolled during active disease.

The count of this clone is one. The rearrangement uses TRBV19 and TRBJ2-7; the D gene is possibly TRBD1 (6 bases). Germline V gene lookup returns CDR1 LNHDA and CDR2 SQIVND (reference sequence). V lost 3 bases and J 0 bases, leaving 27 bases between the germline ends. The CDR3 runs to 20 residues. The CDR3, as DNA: TGTGCCAGTAGTATGGGGGCTAGCCGACAAGGCCTTAGGACCTCCTACGAGCAGTACTTC. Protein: CASSMGASRQGLRTSYEQYF.

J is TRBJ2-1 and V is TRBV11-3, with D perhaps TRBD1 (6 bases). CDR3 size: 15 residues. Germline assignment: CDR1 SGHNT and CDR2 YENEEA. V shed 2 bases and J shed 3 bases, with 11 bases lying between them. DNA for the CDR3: TGTGCCAGCAGCTTAACACAGGGAAACTACAATGAGCAGTTCTTC. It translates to CASSLTQGNYNEQFF.

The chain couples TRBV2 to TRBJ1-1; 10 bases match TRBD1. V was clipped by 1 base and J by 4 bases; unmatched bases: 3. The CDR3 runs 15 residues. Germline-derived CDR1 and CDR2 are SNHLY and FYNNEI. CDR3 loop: CASSEVGTGVTEAFF. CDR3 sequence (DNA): TGTGCCAGCAGTGAAGTTGGGACAGGGGTCACTGAAGCTTTCTTT. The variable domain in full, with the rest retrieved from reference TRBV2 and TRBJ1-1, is EPEVTQTPSHQVTQMGQEVILRCVPISNHLYFYWYRQILGQKVEFLVSFYNNEISEKSEIFDDQFSVERPDGSNFTLKIRSTKLEDSAMYFCASSEVGTGVTEAFFGQGTRLTVV.

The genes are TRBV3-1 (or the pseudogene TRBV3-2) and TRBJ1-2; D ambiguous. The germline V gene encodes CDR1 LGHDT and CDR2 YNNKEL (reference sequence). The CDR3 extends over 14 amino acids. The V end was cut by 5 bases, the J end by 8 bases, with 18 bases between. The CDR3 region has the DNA TGTGCCAGCAGCTATGAAAGCGTCGGGGTCGGCTACACCTTC. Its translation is CASSYESVGVGYTF.

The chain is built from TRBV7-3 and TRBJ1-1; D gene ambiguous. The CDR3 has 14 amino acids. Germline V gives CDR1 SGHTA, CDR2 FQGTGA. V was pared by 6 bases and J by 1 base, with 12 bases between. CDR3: CASRLERGNTEAFF. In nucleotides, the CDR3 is TGTGCCAGCAGGCTCGAGCGGGGGAACACTGAAGCTTTCTTT.

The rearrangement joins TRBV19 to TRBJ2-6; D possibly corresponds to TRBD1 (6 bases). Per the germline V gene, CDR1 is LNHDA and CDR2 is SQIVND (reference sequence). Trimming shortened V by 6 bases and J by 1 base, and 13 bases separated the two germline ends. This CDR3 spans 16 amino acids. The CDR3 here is CASRSLQGSGANVLTF. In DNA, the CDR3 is TGTGCCAGTAGAAGTCTCCAGGGGTCTGGGGCCAACGTCCTGACTTTC.

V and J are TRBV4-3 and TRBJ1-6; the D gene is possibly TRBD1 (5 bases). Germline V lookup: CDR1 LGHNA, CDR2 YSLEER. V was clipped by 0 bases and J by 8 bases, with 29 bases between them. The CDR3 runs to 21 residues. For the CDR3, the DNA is TGCGCCAGCAGCCAAGATCCCTTGACAGCCAGAACATCCACTGGGGATTCACCCCTCCACTTT. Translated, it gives CASSQDPLTARTSTGDSPLHF.

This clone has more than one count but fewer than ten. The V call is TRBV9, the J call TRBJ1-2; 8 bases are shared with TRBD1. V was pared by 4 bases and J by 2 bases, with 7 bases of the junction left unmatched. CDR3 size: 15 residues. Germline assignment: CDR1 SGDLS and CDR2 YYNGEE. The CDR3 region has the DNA TGTGCCAGCAGCCCTCGGACAGGGCCGAACTATGGCTACACCTTC. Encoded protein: CASSPRTGPNYGYTF.

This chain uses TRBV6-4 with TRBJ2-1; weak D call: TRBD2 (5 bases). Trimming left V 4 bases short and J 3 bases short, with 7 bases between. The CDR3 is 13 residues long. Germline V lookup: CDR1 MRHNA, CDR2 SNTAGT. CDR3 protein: CASSVEDYNEQFF. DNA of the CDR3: TGTGCCAGCAGTGTGGAGGACTACAATGAGCAGTTCTTC.

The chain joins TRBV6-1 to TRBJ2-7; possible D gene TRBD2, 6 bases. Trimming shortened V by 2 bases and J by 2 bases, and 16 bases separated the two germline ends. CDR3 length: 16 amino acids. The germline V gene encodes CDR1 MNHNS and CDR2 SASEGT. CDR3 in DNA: TGTGCCAGCAGTGAATCCGGGACTCCTCGCCCCTACGAGCAGTACTTC. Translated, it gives CASSESGTPRPYEQYF.

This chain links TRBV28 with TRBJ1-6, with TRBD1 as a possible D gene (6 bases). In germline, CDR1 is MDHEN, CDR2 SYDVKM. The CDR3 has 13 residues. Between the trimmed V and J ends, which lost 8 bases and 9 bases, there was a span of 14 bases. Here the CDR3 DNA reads TGTGCCAGCCTTACAGGGAGCGCTTCACCCCTCCACTTT. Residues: CASLTGSASPLHF.

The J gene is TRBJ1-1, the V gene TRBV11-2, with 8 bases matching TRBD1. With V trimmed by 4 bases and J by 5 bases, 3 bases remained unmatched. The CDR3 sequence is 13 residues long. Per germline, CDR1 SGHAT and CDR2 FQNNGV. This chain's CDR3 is CASSSTGVTEAFF. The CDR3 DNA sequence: TGTGCCAGCAGCTCGACAGGGGTGACTGAAGCTTTCTTT.

The CDR3 reads CASSPPGWEQYF. The DNA of the CDR3 is TGTGCCAGCTCACCACCCGGGTGGGAGCAGTACTTC. The chain employs TRBV18 and TRBJ2-7; no definite D call. The CDR3 totals 12 residues. V lost 0 bases to trimming and J lost 7 bases, with 7 bases between them. Germline loops: CDR1 KGHSH, CDR2 LQKENI.

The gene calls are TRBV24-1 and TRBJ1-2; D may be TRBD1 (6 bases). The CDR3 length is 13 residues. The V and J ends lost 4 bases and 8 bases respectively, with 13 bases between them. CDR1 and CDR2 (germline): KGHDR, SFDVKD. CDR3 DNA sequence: TGTGCCACCAGTGAAGCAGGGGCGCGGGGCTACACCTTC. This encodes CATSEAGARGYTF.

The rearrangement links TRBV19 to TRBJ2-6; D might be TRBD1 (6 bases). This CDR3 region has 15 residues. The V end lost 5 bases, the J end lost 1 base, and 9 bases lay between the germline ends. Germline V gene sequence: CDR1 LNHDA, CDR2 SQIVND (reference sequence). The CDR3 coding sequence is TGTGCCAGTAGTGATCAGGGGTCTGGGGCCAACGTCCTGACTTTC. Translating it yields CASSDQGSGANVLTF.

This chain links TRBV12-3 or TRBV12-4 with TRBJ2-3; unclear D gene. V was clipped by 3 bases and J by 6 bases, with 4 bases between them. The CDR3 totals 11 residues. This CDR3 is CASSFGDTQYF. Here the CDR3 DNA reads TGTGCCAGCAGTTTCGGGGATACGCAGTATTTT.

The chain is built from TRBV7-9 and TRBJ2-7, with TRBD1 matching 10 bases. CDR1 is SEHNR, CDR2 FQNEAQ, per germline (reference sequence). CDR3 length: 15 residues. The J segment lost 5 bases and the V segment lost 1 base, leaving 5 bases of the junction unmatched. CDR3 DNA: TGTGCCAGCAGCTTAGTAAGGACAGGGGGACACGAGCAGTACTTC. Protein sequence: CASSLVRTGGHEQYF.

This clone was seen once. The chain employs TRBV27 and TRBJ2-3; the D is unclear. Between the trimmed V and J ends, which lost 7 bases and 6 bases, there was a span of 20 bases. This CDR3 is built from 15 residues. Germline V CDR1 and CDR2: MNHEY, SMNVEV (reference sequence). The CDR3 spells CASKIAALSEDTQYF. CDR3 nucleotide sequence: TGTGCCAGCAAGATAGCCGCACTTTCTGAGGATACGCAGTATTTT.

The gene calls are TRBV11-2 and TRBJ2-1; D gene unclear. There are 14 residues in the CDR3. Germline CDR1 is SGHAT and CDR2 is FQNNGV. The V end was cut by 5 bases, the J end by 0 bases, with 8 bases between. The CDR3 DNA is TGTGCCAGCAGCCTAATGAGCTCCTACAATGAGCAGTTCTTC. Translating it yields CASSLMSSYNEQFF. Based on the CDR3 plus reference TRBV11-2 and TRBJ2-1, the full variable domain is EAGVAQSPRYKIIEKRQSVAFWCNPISGHATLYWYQQILGQGPKLLIQFQNNGVVDDSQLPKDRFSAERLKGVDSTLKIQPAKLEDSAVYLCASSLMSSYNEQFFGPGTRLTVL.

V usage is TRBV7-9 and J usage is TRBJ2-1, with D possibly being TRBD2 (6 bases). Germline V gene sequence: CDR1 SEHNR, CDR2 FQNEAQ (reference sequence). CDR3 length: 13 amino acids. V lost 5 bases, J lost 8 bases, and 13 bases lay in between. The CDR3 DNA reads TGTGCCAGCAGCCGCGGGACCCAGGATGAGCAGTTCTTC. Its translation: CASSRGTQDEQFF.

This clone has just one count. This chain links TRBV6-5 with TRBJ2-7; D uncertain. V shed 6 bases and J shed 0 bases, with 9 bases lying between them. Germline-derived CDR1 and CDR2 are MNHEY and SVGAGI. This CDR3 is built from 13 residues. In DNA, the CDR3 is TGTGCCAGCAGCCGGTTGAGCTCCTACGAGCAGTACTTC. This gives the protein CASSRLSSYEQYF.